The rows below give T cell receptor beta chains drawn from one sample of a study of control samples from healthy donors and cancer patients. Data came from immunoSEQ multiplex PCR; TCRdb stores just in-frame clones and leaves some out. Here the sample spans 94,000 or so clones, 84% being singletons. The sequenced sample was PBMCs. The receptors shown here come from an older man with lung cancer. The CDR3 runs from the conserved cysteine through the conserved F or W. D genes are given only for firm matches. A row's size may be missing; if present it is once, few, many or a size class.

D gene: -; V gene: TRBV28; clone size: -; J gene: TRBJ2-1; CDR3 protein: CASSLKPRVGQFF; CDR3 DNA: TGTGCCAGCAGTTTAAAGCCTCGGGTTGGCCAGTTCTTC
D gene: TRBD2; V gene: TRBV6-4; clone size: once; J gene: TRBJ2-2; CDR3 protein: CASSQKGTRDFSGELFF; CDR3 DNA: TGTGCCAGCAGTCAAAAGGGGACTAGGGATTTTTCGGGGGAGCTGTTTTTT
D gene: TRBD1; V gene: TRBV15; clone size: -; J gene: TRBJ1-5; CDR3 protein: CATSRDPETGGLRSNQPQHF; CDR3 DNA: TGTGCCACCAGCAGAGATCCGGAGACAGGGGGCTTGAGGAGCAATCAGCCCCAGCATTTT
D gene: TRBD1; V gene: TRBV29-1; clone size: -; J gene: TRBJ2-1; CDR3 protein: CSVAQGANEQFF; CDR3 DNA: TGCAGCGTTGCGCAGGGGGCAAATGAGCAGTTCTTC
D gene: -; V gene: TRBV9; clone size: -; J gene: TRBJ2-7; CDR3 protein: CASSVGSRGYEQYF; CDR3 DNA: TGTGCCAGCAGCGTAGGTTCCAGGGGTTACGAGCAGTACTTC
D gene: TRBD1; V gene: TRBV6-2/TRBV6-3; clone size: -; J gene: TRBJ1-1; CDR3 protein: CASSPTGVNTEAFF; CDR3 DNA: TGTGCCAGCAGCCCGACAGGGGTGAACACTGAAGCTTTCTTT
D gene: TRBD2; V gene: TRBV6-6; clone size: -; J gene: TRBJ2-3; CDR3 protein: CASRSTSGGAPDTQYF; CDR3 DNA: TGTGCCAGCAGAAGCACTAGCGGGGGGGCTCCAGATACGCAGTATTTT
D gene: TRBD1; V gene: TRBV27; clone size: few; J gene: TRBJ1-5; CDR3 protein: CASRRDRGWNQPQHF; CDR3 DNA: TGTGCCAGCAGACGGGACAGGGGGTGGAATCAGCCCCAGCATTTT
D gene: -; V gene: TRBV19; clone size: -; J gene: TRBJ1-4; CDR3 protein: CASSIERHANEKLFF; CDR3 DNA: TGTGCCAGTAGTATAGAGAGACACGCTAATGAAAAACTGTTTTTT
D gene: -; V gene: TRBV5-6; clone size: -; J gene: TRBJ2-5; CDR3 protein: CASSTKGGAVQETQYF; CDR3 DNA: TGTGCCAGCAGCACGAAAGGGGGTGCCGTCCAAGAGACCCAGTACTTC
D gene: -; V gene: TRBV5-1; clone size: -; J gene: TRBJ2-2; CDR3 protein: CASSHESGELFF; CDR3 DNA: TGCGCCAGCAGTCACGAGTCCGGGGAGCTGTTTTTT
D gene: -; V gene: TRBV2; clone size: -; J gene: TRBJ2-3; CDR3 protein: CASSEGASQYF; CDR3 DNA: TGTGCCAGCAGTGAGGGGGCGTCGCAGTATTTT